One and the same sample provided the 5 T cell receptor beta chains below, sequenced in a study of blood T cell repertoires in COVID-19. Sequenced by immunoSEQ multiplex PCR; TCRdb stores in-frame clones only, minus some. This table has more than 85,000 clones, over 80% appearing once. Sequenced sample: peripheral blood. Receptors were obtained from an older woman with acute or convalescent COVID-19.

The chain combines TRBV14 with TRBJ2-1, with 9 bases fitting TRBD2. The germline CDR1 and CDR2 sequences are SGHDN and FVKESK. V shed 1 base and J 2 bases; nucleotides not matched to a gene: 3. The CDR3 has 16 residues. Written as DNA, the CDR3 is TGTGCCAGCAGCCAAGCAAGCGGGAGGCCCTACAATGAGCAGTTCTTC. Translating gives CASSQASGRPYNEQFF. Looking up the rest from reference TRBV14 and TRBJ2-1 gives the full variable domain: EAGVTQFPSHSVIEKGQTVTLRCDPISGHDNLYWYRRVMGKEIKFLLHFVKESKQDESGMPNNRFLAERTGGTYSTLKVQPAELEDSGVYFCASSQASGRPYNEQFFGPGTRLTVL.

The V call is TRBV6-6, the J call TRBJ1-1; TRBD1 aligns across 7 bases. CDR1 MNHNY and CDR2 SVGAGI come from the germline V gene (reference sequence). The CDR3 is 16 amino acids. Trimming removed 6 bases from V and 6 bases from J; junction bases left unmatched: 16. CDR3 sequence reads: CASSHSPAGGSPEAFF. CDR3 bases: TGTGCCAGCAGCCACTCCCCGGCAGGGGGGAGCCCTGAAGCTTTCTTT.

The CDR3 is CASSQPPVHEQYF. Here the CDR3 DNA reads TGTGCCAGCAGCCAGCCCCCAGTCCACGAGCAGTACTTC. This rearrangement joins TRBV3-1 (or the pseudogene TRBV3-2) to TRBJ2-7, with no clear D. The germline V and J ends were trimmed by 3 bases and 5 bases, with 11 bases remaining between them. Germline V gene lookup returns CDR1 LGHDT and CDR2 YNNKEL (reference sequence). There are 13 residues in the CDR3.

On this clone itself: The junction and the germline gene differ at one end; a read error may be behind it. Distinct nucleotide sequences in the sample also encode this CDR3. V and J are TRBV7-9 and TRBJ1-2; D remains ambiguous. The CDR3 has 12 amino acids. Germline assignment: CDR1 SEHNR and CDR2 FQNEAQ (reference sequence). The CDR3 reads CASSSSNYGYTF. The CDR3 DNA sequence: TGTGCCAGCAGCTCTTCTAATTATGGCTACACCTTC. Combining the CDR3 with reference TRBV7-9 and TRBJ1-2 gives the whole variable domain DTGVSQNPRHKITKRGQNVTFRCDPISEHNRLYWYRQTLGQGPEFLTYFQNEAQLEKSRLLSDRFSAERPKGSFSTLEIQRTEQGDSAMYLCASSSSNYGYTFGSGTRLTVV.

This clone appeared a single time. V usage is TRBV25-1 and J usage is TRBJ1-5; 8 positions match TRBD1. Germline V lookup: CDR1 MGHDK, CDR2 SYGVNS. The CDR3 is 14 residues long. V trimming: 3 bases; J trimming: 7 bases; junction bases outside the gene matches: 5. The CDR3 coding sequence is TGTGCCAGCAGTGATCCAGGGGGCAGCCAGCCCCAGCATTTT. Translation: CASSDPGGSQPQHF.